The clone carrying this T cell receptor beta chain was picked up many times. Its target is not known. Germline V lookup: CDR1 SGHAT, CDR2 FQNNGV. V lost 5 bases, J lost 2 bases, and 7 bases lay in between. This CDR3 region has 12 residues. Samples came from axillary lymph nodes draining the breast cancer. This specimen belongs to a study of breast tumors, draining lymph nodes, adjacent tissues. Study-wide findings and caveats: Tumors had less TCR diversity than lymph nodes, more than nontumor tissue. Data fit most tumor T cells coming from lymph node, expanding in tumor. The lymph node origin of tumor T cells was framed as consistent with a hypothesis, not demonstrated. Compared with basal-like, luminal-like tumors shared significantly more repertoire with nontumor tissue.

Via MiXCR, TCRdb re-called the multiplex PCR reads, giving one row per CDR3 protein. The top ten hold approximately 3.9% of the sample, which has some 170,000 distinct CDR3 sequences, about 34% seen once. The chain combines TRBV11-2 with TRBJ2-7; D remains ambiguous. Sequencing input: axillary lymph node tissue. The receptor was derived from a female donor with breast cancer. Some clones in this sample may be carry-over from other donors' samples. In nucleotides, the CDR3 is TGTGCCAGCAGCCAACGGGCCTACGAGCAGTACTTC. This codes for CASSQRAYEQYF.